This TCR beta chain emerged from a study of shared clonotypes between healthy human individuals (dated by TCRdb to about 2020). Study-level background: Three men and a couple of women, aged 18 to 49 years, made up the cohort. Per donor, three plates each were used for CD4 naive and CD4 memory, two for CD8 naive, and one for CD8 memory. Blood TCR repertoires of a handful of healthy adults were deeply sequenced to estimate repertoire size and the extent of clonotype sharing between individuals. To increase sequencing depth and limit assay-specific biases, TCR repertoire library preparation and sequencing were carried out by different laboratories using diverse techniques. Between about 0.94 and 10 billion PBMCs per donor were obtained by leukapheresis. Broader findings and caveats from the paper: Even with the large sequencing depth, rarefaction of the sorted-subset datasets indicated that sequencing was incomplete. The small number of donors limited the genetic and exposure-history diversity represented. Clonotypes shared by all four sorted-subset donors showed higher generation probabilities than non-shared clonotypes. Sampling was limited to blood, and TCR repertoires in tissue likely differ from TCR repertoires in blood. Naive subsets generally had larger estimated clonotype richness than memory subsets did. Pairwise subsampling led to the expectation that sequencing depth would affect the degree of clonotype sharing among donors. Across a handful of donors, roughly 5.4% of naive CD4, more than 3% of naive CD8, about 2.3% of memory CD4, and approximately 0.4% of memory CD8 clonotypes were shared.

This clone has only a few counts. It has no known antigen specificity. There are no base qualities to consult, and no much larger clone falls within one base. Healthy HIV-negative adults with no recently reported acute infections or vaccinations were included as donors. Every donor was a Caucasian adult residing in Nashville, Tennessee, USA. CD4+ T cells were enriched through magnetic negative selection, after which naive cells were positively selected on CD45RA and the remaining negative fraction served as the memory subset. Blood was collected by leukapheresis, and PBMCs were isolated by Ficoll-Histopaque density gradient centrifugation and then cryopreserved in liquid nitrogen vapor phase. Purity and quantity of every magnetically sorted T cell population were checked by analytical flow cytometry. Genomic DNA was isolated from every sorted fraction and measured by UV absorbance on a Nanodrop 2000c.

Using the deep immunoSEQ assay, TCR CDR3 regions were amplified from genomic DNA by multiplex PCR. Extracted genomic DNA from each cell subset was spread evenly across all wells of several immunoSEQ 96-well plates, with each plate serving as a replicate. Each replicate PCR for sorted subsets received about 210 ng genomic DNA, equal to about 30,000 T cell genomes. The purified libraries were quantified using a Qubit 3.0 fluorometer, sized with a Bioanalyzer 2100, and then quantified again using the KAPA Library Quantification kit. Each immunoSEQ 96-well plate was sequenced on its own single-read 150-cycle Illumina NextSeq 550 flow cell. The paper's processing steps were these. Because the immunoSEQ output held only junctional sequences and lacked quality scores, the filtering could not match the filtering applied to full-length reads. To assign V/J genes and CDR3, sequences were annotated against IMGT germline references using PyIR, a Python wrapper for IgBLAST v1.9. Reads were filtered out if the reads had weak V/J assignments (E-value above 1e-6), no CDR3, stop codons, out-of-frame junctions, or ambiguous translated residues. V3J clonotypes were defined as sequences sharing the same inferred V gene, J gene, and CDR3 amino acid sequence. To compute the percentage overlap between repertoires, the number of shared unique clonotypes was divided by the size of the smaller repertoire. Three approaches were used to assess repertoire richness: RTK rarefaction, the Chao1 estimator, and Recon v2.1 estimates of unobserved clonotypes. For all TCRbeta clonotypes obtained by the gDNA method from a few donors, generation probabilities were computed with OLGA. Sourced from immuneACCESS, this table was stored by TCRdb with only in-frame sequences that have V and J called. A share of the clones is absent; for the studies checked, an unresolved V gene accounts for under half, and the remainder has no known explanation. Clone size and the V and J calls come from that table; the DNA yielded D and trimming. Counted in this sample were about 230,000 clones; approximately 65% of them appeared once. The ten top clones hold over 8.5% of the sample.

The junction carries 13 bases between V and J, which are trimmed by 3 bases and 5 bases respectively. Per the germline V gene (reference sequence), PRHDT is the CDR1 and FYEKMQ is the CDR2. The cysteine opens and the phenylalanine closes a CDR3 of 14 amino acids. The CDR3 DNA has 42 bases and is translated from base 1. This receptor was obtained from a man aged 25 to 40 in good health. The sequence is built from TRBV13 and TRBJ1-1; no D gene can be assigned with confidence. Sequenced: memory CD4+ T cells sorted from blood. In the paper's terms, the cell subset or site label means: CD45RA-negative fraction. The nucleotides read TGTGCCAGCAGCTTTCGGGATTGGGGTACTGAAGCTTTCTTT. This yields the protein CASSFRDWGTEAFF.